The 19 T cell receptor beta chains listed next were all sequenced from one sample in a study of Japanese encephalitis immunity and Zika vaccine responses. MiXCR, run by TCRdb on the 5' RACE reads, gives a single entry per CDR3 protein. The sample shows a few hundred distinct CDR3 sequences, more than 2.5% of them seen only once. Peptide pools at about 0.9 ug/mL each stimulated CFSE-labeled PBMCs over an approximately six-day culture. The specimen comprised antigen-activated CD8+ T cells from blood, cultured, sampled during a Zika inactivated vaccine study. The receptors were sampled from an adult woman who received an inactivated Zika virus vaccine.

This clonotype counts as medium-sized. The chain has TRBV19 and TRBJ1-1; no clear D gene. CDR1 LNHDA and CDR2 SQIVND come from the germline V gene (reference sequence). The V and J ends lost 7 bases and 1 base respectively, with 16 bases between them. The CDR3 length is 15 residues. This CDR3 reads CASTWALYSNTEAFF. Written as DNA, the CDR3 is TGTGCCAGTACGTGGGCTTTGTATTCGAACACTGAAGCTTTCTTT. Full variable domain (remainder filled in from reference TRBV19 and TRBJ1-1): DGGITQSPKYLFRKEGQNVTLSCEQNLNHDAMYWYRQDPGQGLRLIYYSQIVNDFQKGDIAEGYSVSREKKESFPLTVTSAQKNPTAFYLCASTWALYSNTEAFFGQGTRLTVV.

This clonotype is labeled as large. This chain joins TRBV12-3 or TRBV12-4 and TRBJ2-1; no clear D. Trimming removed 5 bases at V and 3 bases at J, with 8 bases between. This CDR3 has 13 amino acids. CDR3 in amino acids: CASSRTFYNEQFF. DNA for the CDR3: TGTGCCAGCAGTCGGACCTTCTACAATGAGCAGTTCTTC.

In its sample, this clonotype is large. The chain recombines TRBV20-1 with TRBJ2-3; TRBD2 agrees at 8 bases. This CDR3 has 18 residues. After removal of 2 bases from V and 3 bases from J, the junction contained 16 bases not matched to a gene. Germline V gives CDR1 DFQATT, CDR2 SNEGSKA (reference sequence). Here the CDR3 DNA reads TGCAGTGCTAGAAATAGGCGTCCAGGACTAGCAGAGACAGATACGCAGTATTTT. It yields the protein CSARNRRPGLAETDTQYF.

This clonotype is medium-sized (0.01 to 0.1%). The CDR3 protein is CARNEAGWGYTF. The CDR3 DNA is TGTGCCAGAAATGAGGCAGGGTGGGGCTACACCTTC. The V and J genes are TRBV2 and TRBJ1-2, with D perhaps TRBD1 (5 bases). The germline CDR1 and CDR2 sequences are SNHLY and FYNNEI. V lost 9 bases, J lost 8 bases, and 16 bases lay in between. CDR3 length: 12 amino acids.

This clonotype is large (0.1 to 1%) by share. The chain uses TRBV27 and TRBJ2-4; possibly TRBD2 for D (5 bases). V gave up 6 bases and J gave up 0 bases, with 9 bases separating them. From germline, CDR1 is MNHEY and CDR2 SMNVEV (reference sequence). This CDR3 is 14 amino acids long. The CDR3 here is CASSLSVAKNIQYF. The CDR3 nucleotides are TGTGCCAGCAGCCTTAGCGTAGCCAAAAACATTCAGTACTTC.

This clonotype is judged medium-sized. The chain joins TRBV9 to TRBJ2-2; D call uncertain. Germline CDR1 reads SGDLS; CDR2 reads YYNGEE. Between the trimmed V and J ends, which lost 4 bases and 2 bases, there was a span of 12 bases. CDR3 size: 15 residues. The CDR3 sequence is CASSPRTGNTGELFF. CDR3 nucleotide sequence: TGTGCCAGCAGCCCCCGGACGGGTAACACCGGGGAGCTGTTTTTT.

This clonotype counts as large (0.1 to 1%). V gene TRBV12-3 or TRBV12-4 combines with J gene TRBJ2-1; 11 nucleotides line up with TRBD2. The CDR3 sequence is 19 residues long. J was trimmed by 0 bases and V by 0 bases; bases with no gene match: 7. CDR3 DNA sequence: TGTGCCAGCAGTTTAGCGGCTAGCGGGGGGCGTAGCTCCTACAATGAGCAGTTCTTC. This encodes CASSLAASGGRSSYNEQFF.

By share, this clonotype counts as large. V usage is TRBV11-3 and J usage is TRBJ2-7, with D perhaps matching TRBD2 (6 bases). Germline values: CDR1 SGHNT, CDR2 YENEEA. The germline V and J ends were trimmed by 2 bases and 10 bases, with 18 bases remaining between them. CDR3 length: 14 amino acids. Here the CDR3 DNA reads TGTGCCAGCAGCTTATACCGCGGGGACCCACGCCAGTACTTC. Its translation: CASSLYRGDPRQYF. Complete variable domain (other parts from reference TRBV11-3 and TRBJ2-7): EAGVVQSPRYKIIEKKQPVAFWCNPISGHNTLYWYLQNLGQGPELLIRYENEEAVDDSQLPKDRFSAERLKGVDSTLKIQPAELGDSAVYLCASSLYRGDPRQYFGPGTRLTVT.

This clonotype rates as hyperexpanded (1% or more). For the CDR3, the DNA is TGTGCCACTCCTAGAACAGGGGGGTGGGAGACCCAGTACTTC. This codes for CATPRTGGWETQYF. The genes are TRBV27 and TRBJ2-5, with 8 bases identical to TRBD1. This CDR3 has 14 amino acids. The germline gives CDR1 MNHEY, CDR2 SMNVEV (reference sequence). V trimming: 10 bases; J trimming: 5 bases; junction bases outside the gene matches: 12.

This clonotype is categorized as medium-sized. CDR3 residues: CASSDQISGNTIYF. For the CDR3, the DNA is TGTGCCAGCAGTGACCAGATCTCTGGAAACACCATATATTTT. The rearrangement uses TRBV2 and TRBJ1-3, with D hard to call. In germline, CDR1 is SNHLY, CDR2 FYNNEI. The CDR3 covers 14 residues. Deletions cut 3 bases from V and 0 bases from J, with 6 bases between.

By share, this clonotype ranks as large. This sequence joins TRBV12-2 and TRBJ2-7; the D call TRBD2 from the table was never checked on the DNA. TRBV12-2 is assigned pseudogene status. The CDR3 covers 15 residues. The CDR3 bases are TGTGCAAGTTCCTTTCCGGGACTAGCAACCTACGAGCAGTACTTC. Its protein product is CASSFPGLATYEQYF.

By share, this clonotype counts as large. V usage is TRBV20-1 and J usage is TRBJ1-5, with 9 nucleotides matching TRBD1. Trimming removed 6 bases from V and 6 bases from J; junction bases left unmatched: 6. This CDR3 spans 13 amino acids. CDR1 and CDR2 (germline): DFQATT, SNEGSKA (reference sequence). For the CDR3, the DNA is TGCAGTGCCCGTACAGGGGGCGTTCAGCCCCAGCATTTT. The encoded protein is CSARTGGVQPQHF.

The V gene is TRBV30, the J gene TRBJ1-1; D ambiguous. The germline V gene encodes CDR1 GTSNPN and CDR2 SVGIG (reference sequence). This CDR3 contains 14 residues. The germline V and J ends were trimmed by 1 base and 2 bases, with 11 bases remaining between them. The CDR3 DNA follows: TGTGCCTGGAGTGAGGTCGTTCCTAACACTGAAGCTTTCTTT. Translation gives CAWSEVVPNTEAFF.

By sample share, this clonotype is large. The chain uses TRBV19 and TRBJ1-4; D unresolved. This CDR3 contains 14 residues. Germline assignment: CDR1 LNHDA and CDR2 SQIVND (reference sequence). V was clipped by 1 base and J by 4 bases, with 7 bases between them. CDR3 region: CASSIVLGNEKLFF. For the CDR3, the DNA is TGTGCCAGTAGTATAGTTTTGGGTAATGAAAAACTGTTTTTT.

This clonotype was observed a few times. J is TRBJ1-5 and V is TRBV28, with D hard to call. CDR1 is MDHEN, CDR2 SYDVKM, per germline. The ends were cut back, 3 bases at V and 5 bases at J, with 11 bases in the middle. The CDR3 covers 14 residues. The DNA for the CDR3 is TGTGCCAGCAGTTTGACGGGGTACGATCAGCCCCAGCATTTT. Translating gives CASSLTGYDQPQHF.

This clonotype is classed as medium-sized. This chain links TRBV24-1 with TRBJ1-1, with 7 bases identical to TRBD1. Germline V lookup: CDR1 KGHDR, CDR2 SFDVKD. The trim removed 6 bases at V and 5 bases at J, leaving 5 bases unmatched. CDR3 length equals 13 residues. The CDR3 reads CATSKGAKTEAFF. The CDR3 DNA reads TGTGCCACCAGTAAGGGGGCGAAGACTGAAGCTTTCTTT.

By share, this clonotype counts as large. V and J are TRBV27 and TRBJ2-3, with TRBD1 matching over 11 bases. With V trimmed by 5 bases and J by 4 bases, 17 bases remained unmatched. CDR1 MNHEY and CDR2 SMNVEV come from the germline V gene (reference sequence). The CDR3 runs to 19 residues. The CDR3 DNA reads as TGTGCCAGCAGTCCTATCGGGACAGGGGGGGAGTGGGGCCCAGATACGCAGTATTTT. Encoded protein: CASSPIGTGGEWGPDTQYF.

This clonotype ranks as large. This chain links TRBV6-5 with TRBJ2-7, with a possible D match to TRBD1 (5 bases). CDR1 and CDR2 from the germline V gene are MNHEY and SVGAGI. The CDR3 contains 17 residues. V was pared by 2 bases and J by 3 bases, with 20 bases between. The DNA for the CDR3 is TGTGCCAGCAGTTACCGGAGACAGCTTCTTTATCGCTACGAGCAGTACTTC. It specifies CASSYRRQLLYRYEQYF.

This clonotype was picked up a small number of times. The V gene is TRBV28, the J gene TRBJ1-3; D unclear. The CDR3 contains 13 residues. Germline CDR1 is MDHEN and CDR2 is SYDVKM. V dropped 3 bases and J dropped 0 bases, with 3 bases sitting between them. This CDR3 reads CASSFPSGNTIYF. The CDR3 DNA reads TGTGCCAGCAGTTTTCCCTCTGGAAACACCATATATTTT.